The 25 T cell receptor beta chains given below trace back to one sample, sequenced in a study of blood T cell repertoires in COVID-19. Clones were sequenced by immunoSEQ multiplex PCR, and TCRdb holds only the in-frame ones, with some missing. The profile shows approximately 240,000 clones, 70% to 90% of them singletons. The sample comprised peripheral blood. These receptors all stem from a man aged 50 or older with acute or convalescent COVID-19.

This rearrangement joins TRBV3-1 (or the pseudogene TRBV3-2) to TRBJ1-2; D perhaps matches TRBD1 (6 bases). The germline CDR1 and CDR2 sequences are LGHDT and YNNKEL (reference sequence). This CDR3 region has 16 residues. The germline V and J ends were trimmed by 0 bases and 6 bases, with 17 bases remaining between them. CDR3 in DNA: TGTGCCAGCAGCCAAGATAGTACCGTGACAGGCGATGGCTACACCTTC. Its translation is CASSQDSTVTGDGYTF.

V and J are TRBV18 and TRBJ1-1, with TRBD1 matching over 7 bases. The V and J ends lost 3 bases and 3 bases, in that order; junction bases with no gene match: 1. The CDR3 is 13 amino acids. Germline V gene sequence: CDR1 KGHSH, CDR2 LQKENI. CDR3 sequence reads: CASSPTGDTEAFF. The CDR3 DNA is TGTGCCAGCTCACCCACAGGGGACACTGAAGCTTTCTTT.

The V gene is TRBV10-3, the J gene TRBJ1-4; D may be TRBD1 (6 bases). This CDR3 has 13 amino acids. V lost 9 bases, J lost 4 bases, and 12 bases lay in between. The V gene's germline CDR1 is ENHRY and CDR2 SYGVKD. The CDR3 sequence is CAIAQGFNEKLFF. CDR3 coding DNA: TGTGCCATAGCACAGGGCTTTAATGAAAAACTGTTTTTT.

This chain uses TRBV13 with TRBJ2-7, with a possible D match to TRBD2 (6 bases). CDR1 and CDR2 (germline): PRHDT, FYEKMQ (reference sequence). The CDR3 has 13 amino acids. V was clipped by 4 bases and J by 3 bases, with 10 bases between them. The CDR3 DNA is TGTGCCAGCAGCTCGATGGGGGGCTACGAGCAGTACTTC. As protein: CASSSMGGYEQYF.

V usage is TRBV5-1 and J usage is TRBJ2-7; TRBD2 matches 12 bases. Germline V gene lookup returns CDR1 SGHRS and CDR2 YFSETQ. The V gene end was trimmed by 3 bases and the J gene end by 7 bases; junction bases not matched to a gene: 14. The CDR3 extends over 17 amino acids. The CDR3 reads CASSSRLAGAHRSEQYF. The CDR3 region has the DNA TGCGCCAGCAGCTCCCGACTAGCGGGAGCCCATCGATCAGAGCAGTACTTC.

This CDR3 is CASSSSGRASGELFF. CDR3 in DNA: TGTGCCAGCAGCTCTAGCGGGAGGGCGTCCGGGGAGCTGTTTTTT. The V call is TRBV5-4, the J call TRBJ2-2; 12 nucleotides align to TRBD2. Germline values: CDR1 SGHNT, CDR2 YYREEE (reference sequence). This CDR3 contains 15 residues. The V gene end was trimmed by 3 bases and the J gene end by 6 bases; junction bases not matched to a gene: 3.

The V call is TRBV21-1, the J call TRBJ2-7; whether TRBD1, the table's D call, matches the DNA was not checked. TRBV21-1 is a recognized pseudogene. CDR3 size: 15 residues. The CDR3 DNA sequence: TGTGCCAGCAGCAAATCCGGACAGGGAACGTACGAGCAGTACTTC. This gives the protein CASSKSGQGTYEQYF.

The chain is built from TRBV25-1 and TRBJ2-5, with 13 nucleotides matching TRBD2. The CDR3 is 15 residues long. The V gene end was trimmed by 2 bases and the J gene end by 5 bases; junction bases not matched to a gene: 2. The germline CDR1 and CDR2 sequences are MGHDK and SYGVNS. In DNA, the CDR3 is TGTGCCAGCAGTGAAGGACTAGCGGGGGTGGAGACCCAGTACTTC. The encoded protein is CASSEGLAGVETQYF. The full variable domain, in which reference TRBV25-1 and TRBJ2-5 provide the parts outside the CDR3, is EADIYQTPRYLVIGTGKKITLECSQTMGHDKMYWYQQDPGMELHLIHYSYGVNSTEKGDLSSESTVSRIRTEHFPLTLESARPSHTSQYLCASSEGLAGVETQYFGPGTRLLVL.

The chain couples TRBV7-2 to TRBJ2-3; 13 bases map to TRBD2. Looked up from germline, CDR1 is SGHTA and CDR2 is FQGNSA. The CDR3 consists of 18 residues. Trimming took 4 bases from V and 0 from J; bases not matched to a gene: 7. CDR3 sequence: CASSSTSGRALSTDTQYF. The CDR3 bases are TGTGCCAGCAGCTCCACTAGCGGGAGGGCCTTAAGCACAGATACGCAGTATTTT.

The chain combines TRBV11-3 with TRBJ2-7, with 7 bases matching TRBD1. The V and J ends lost 3 bases and 0 bases, in that order; junction bases with no gene match: 11. CDR3 size: 17 residues. Germline assignment: CDR1 SGHNT and CDR2 YENEEA. CDR3 nucleotides: TGTGCCAGCAGCTTTAATCCGGGACAGCGACTCTCCTACGAGCAGTACTTC. This sequence encodes CASSFNPGQRLSYEQYF.

The V and J genes are TRBV7-2 and TRBJ2-7, with D perhaps TRBD2 (5 bases). V was pared by 1 base and J by 3 bases, with 13 bases between. CDR3 length: 15 amino acids. Germline V lookup: CDR1 SGHTA, CDR2 FQGNSA. CDR3 DNA: TGTGCCAGCAGCTTAGTCCCCCCCGGAGGCTACGAGCAGTACTTC. Translation gives CASSLVPPGGYEQYF.

The V call is TRBV5-3, the J call TRBJ2-7; TRBD2 matches at 11 bases. TRBV5-3 is marked as an open reading frame, function uncertain. This CDR3 spans 15 amino acids. The trim removed 0 bases at V and 4 bases at J, leaving 3 bases unmatched. CDR3 sequence reads: CARSLASGRFYEQYF. For the CDR3, the DNA is TGTGCCAGAAGCTTGGCTAGCGGGAGGTTTTACGAGCAGTACTTC.

The V gene is TRBV30, the J gene TRBJ2-1; 11 bases line up with TRBD2. The germline gives CDR1 GTSNPN, CDR2 SVGIG (reference sequence). This CDR3 has 14 residues. The junction had 8 bases not matched to a gene; V was cut back by 3 bases and J by 10 bases. The CDR3 DNA follows: TGTGCCTGGAGAGACCTACGGACTAGCGGGGAGCAGTTCTTC. Amino acids: CAWRDLRTSGEQFF. The whole variable domain, filled in from reference TRBV30 and TRBJ2-1, reads SQTIHQWPATLVQPVGSPLSLECTVEGTSNPNLYWYRQAAGRGLQLLFYSVGIGQISSEVPQNLSASRPQDRQFILSSKKLLLSDSGFYLCAWRDLRTSGEQFFGPGTRLTVL.

The V gene is TRBV9, the J gene TRBJ1-1; D is perhaps TRBD1 (5 bases). The CDR3 length is 14 residues. Germline V CDR1 and CDR2: SGDLS, YYNGEE. With 5 bases removed from V and 8 bases from J, the gap between germline ends came to 19 bases. The CDR3 coding sequence is TGTGCCAGCAGTGTGCCCGGGACGGAGGGGGAAGCTTTCTTT. Its translation is CASSVPGTEGEAFF.

The chain joins TRBV3-1 (or the pseudogene TRBV3-2) to TRBJ1-2, with 8 positions matching TRBD1. Trimming took 4 bases from V and 4 from J; bases not matched to a gene: 8. Germline loops: CDR1 LGHDT, CDR2 YNNKEL (reference sequence). CDR3 length equals 15 residues. The CDR3 nucleotides are TGTGCCAGCAGCCTCGGACAGGGTGGCGGCTATGGCTACACCTTC. Protein product: CASSLGQGGGYGYTF.

The chain links TRBV5-4 to TRBJ1-1; D is uncertain. Trimming cost V 0 bases and J 5 bases, with 8 bases left between them. The germline gives CDR1 SGHNT, CDR2 YYREEE (reference sequence). This CDR3 contains 13 residues. CDR3 in amino acids: CASSLDSRTEAFF. As DNA, the CDR3 is TGTGCCAGCAGCTTGGACAGTCGGACTGAAGCTTTCTTT.

J is TRBJ1-1 and V is TRBV3-1 (or the pseudogene TRBV3-2); possibly TRBD1 for D (5 bases). This CDR3 spans 16 amino acids. Trimming removed 2 bases from V and 1 base from J, with 14 bases in between. Germline lookup yields CDR1 LGHDT and CDR2 YNNKEL (reference sequence). In DNA form, the CDR3 reads TGTGCCAGCAGCCAATCCCCGGACAAGTGGAACACTGAAGCTTTCTTT. It translates to CASSQSPDKWNTEAFF.

This chain connects TRBV11-1 to TRBJ2-5, with no clear D. V lost 3 bases and J 4 bases, leaving 9 bases between the germline ends. In germline, CDR1 is SGHAT, CDR2 FQDESV (reference sequence). CDR3 length: 13 amino acids. CDR3 sequence reads: CASSFGPGETQYF. The DNA of the CDR3 is TGTGCCAGCAGCTTTGGTCCGGGAGAGACCCAGTACTTC.

The chain has TRBV3-1 (or the pseudogene TRBV3-2) and TRBJ2-4, with D unresolved. This CDR3 has 13 amino acids. Germline-derived CDR1 and CDR2 are LGHDT and YNNKEL (reference sequence). The V gene lost 0 bases and the J gene lost 10 bases, with 10 bases spanning the gap. In DNA, the CDR3 is TGTGCCAGCAGCCAAGAGGGCCCCAGGATTCAGTACTTC. It encodes CASSQEGPRIQYF.

This clone has only one observation. CDR3: CASSFDRGGHGYTF. In DNA, the CDR3 is TGTGCCAGCAGCTTCGACAGGGGGGGCCATGGCTACACCTTC. The chain couples TRBV7-2 to TRBJ1-2, with 9 bases identical to TRBD1. The CDR3 runs 14 residues. Trimming at V came to 3 bases and at J to 6 bases, leaving 5 bases not matched to a gene. Per germline, CDR1 SGHTA and CDR2 FQGNSA. Looking up the rest from reference TRBV7-2 and TRBJ1-2 gives the full variable domain: GAGVSQSPSNKVTEKGKDVELRCDPISGHTALYWYRQSLGQGLEFLIYFQGNSAPDKSGLPSDRFSAERTGGSVSTLTIQRTQQEDSAVYLCASSFDRGGHGYTFGSGTRLTVV.

The CDR3 bases are TGTGCCAGCAGGGACGACAGGGCATACGAGCAGTACTTC. It codes for CASRDDRAYEQYF. The chain has TRBV6-5 and TRBJ2-7; 7 bases agree with TRBD1. Germline loops: CDR1 MNHEY, CDR2 SVGAGI. Trimming removed 6 bases from V and 4 bases from J; junction bases left unmatched: 6. CDR3 length equals 13 residues.

This clone showed up just a few times. The J gene is TRBJ2-2, the V gene TRBV10-3; 11 positions agree with TRBD1. The length of the CDR3 is 15 residues. Germline values: CDR1 ENHRY, CDR2 SYGVKD. V lost 7 bases to trimming and J lost 5 bases; unmatched junction nucleotides: 6. CDR3 nucleotides: TGTGCCATCAATGGACAGGGGGCATCAACCGGGGAGCTGTTTTTT. Amino acid sequence: CAINGQGASTGELFF.

This clone was observed a few times. The V gene is TRBV5-6, the J gene TRBJ1-5, with a possible D match to TRBD1 (5 bases). The CDR3 has 13 residues. V was trimmed by 4 bases and J by 4 bases, leaving 9 bases between them. Germline assignment: CDR1 SGHDT and CDR2 YYEEEE. The CDR3 region has the DNA TGTGCCAGCAGCAGGGGTCCGAATCAGCCCCAGCATTTT. It specifies CASSRGPNQPQHF.

The J gene is TRBJ2-3, the V gene TRBV24-1; TRBD2 matches 8 bases. The CDR3 consists of 17 residues. CDR1 is KGHDR, CDR2 SFDVKD, per germline. The V segment lost 3 bases and the J segment 2 bases; nucleotides outside the gene matches: 9. In nucleotides, the CDR3 is TGTGCCACCAGTGATACCCAGCGGGAGTTTTACACAGATACGCAGTATTTT. The encoded protein is CATSDTQREFYTDTQYF.

The V call is TRBV4-2, the J call TRBJ2-1, with 8 bases aligning to TRBD2. The length of the CDR3 is 17 residues. V shed 1 base, J shed 4 bases, and the junction held 9 bases outside the gene matches. Germline CDR1 LGHNA, CDR2 YNFKEQ. The CDR3 region has the DNA TGTGCCAGCAGCCAAGGATCCCAGCGGGAGTCGTACAATGAGCAGTTCTTC. As protein: CASSQGSQRESYNEQFF.